The 21 T cell receptor beta chains presented below share a single source sample, sequenced in a study of blood T cell repertoires in COVID-19. Here immunoSEQ multiplex PCR was the method, and the copy in TCRdb shows in-frame clones only, minus some. The repertoire holds approximately 210,000 clones, with almost 90% as singletons. Material: peripheral blood. The source is a man aged 18 to 29 with active or convalescent COVID-19.

The rearrangement uses TRBV20-1 and TRBJ1-3; TRBD1 matches at 7 bases. Germline trimming cut 3 bases from V and 1 base from J; bases unmatched to any gene: 3. This CDR3 comprises 14 residues. Germline lookup yields CDR1 DFQATT and CDR2 SNEGSKA (reference sequence). CDR3 residues: CSASIQGSGNTIYF. The DNA for the CDR3 is TGCAGTGCTAGTATACAGGGGTCTGGAAACACCATATATTTT.

The rearrangement uses TRBV28 and TRBJ1-2, with 9 bases that match TRBD1. Per germline, CDR1 MDHEN and CDR2 SYDVKM. Trimming removed 4 bases from V and 5 bases from J; junction bases left unmatched: 2. This CDR3 has 13 amino acids. The CDR3 DNA follows: TGTGCCAGCAGTTCCGGACAGGGGTATGGCTACACCTTC. Translated, it gives CASSSGQGYGYTF.

This clone showed up just once. The chain has TRBV10-3 and TRBJ2-5; 11 positions agree with TRBD2. Germline CDR1 ENHRY, CDR2 SYGVKD. V lost 3 bases and J lost 2; bases outside the gene matches: 5. The CDR3 has 16 amino acids. The CDR3 here is CAISDRLAGGQETQYF. CDR3 DNA: TGTGCCATCAGTGATCGGCTAGCGGGAGGTCAAGAGACCCAGTACTTC.

The rearrangement joins TRBV12-3 or TRBV12-4 to TRBJ1-2; D is possibly TRBD1 (6 bases). This CDR3 spans 13 amino acids. Deletions cut 3 bases from V and 8 bases from J, with 13 bases between. The CDR3 nucleotides read TGTGCCAGCAGTTTGGGCAGGGGCGGCGGCTACACCTTC. It codes for CASSLGRGGGYTF.

This chain uses TRBV27 with TRBJ2-2; no clear D gene. The length of the CDR3 is 16 residues. The V gene lost 3 bases and the J gene lost 3 bases, with 14 bases spanning the gap. Germline values: CDR1 MNHEY, CDR2 SMNVEV (reference sequence). The CDR3 here is CASSFISFGYTGELFF. The CDR3 DNA sequence: TGTGCCAGCAGTTTTATCTCTTTCGGGTACACCGGGGAGCTGTTTTTT.

J is TRBJ2-5 and V is TRBV2; D is perhaps TRBD2 (6 bases). This CDR3 comprises 14 residues. Germline CDR1 SNHLY, CDR2 FYNNEI. V was shortened by 1 base and J by 10 bases, with 16 bases between the two germline ends. The CDR3: CASSEGGVSEFQYF. CDR3 in DNA: TGTGCCAGCAGTGAAGGGGGGGTGTCGGAGTTCCAGTACTTC.

The chain has TRBV3-1 (or the pseudogene TRBV3-2) and TRBJ2-3; tentatively, D is TRBD1 (5 bases). The CDR3 spans 16 residues. The V and J ends lost 0 bases and 4 bases respectively, with 14 bases between them. The V gene's germline CDR1 is LGHDT and CDR2 YNNKEL (reference sequence). CDR3 region: CASSQEIASGPDTQYF. CDR3 in DNA: TGTGCCAGCAGCCAAGAAATTGCGTCAGGGCCAGATACGCAGTATTTT.

The V gene is TRBV7-9, the J gene TRBJ1-1, with TRBD1 identical over 10 bases. Per germline, CDR1 SEHNR and CDR2 FQNEAQ (reference sequence). With 5 bases clipped from V and 1 base from J, the junction kept 13 bases outside the gene matches. The CDR3 is 18 residues long. The CDR3 region is CASSSLPGQGSANTEAFF. The DNA of the CDR3 is TGTGCCAGCAGCAGTCTGCCGGGACAGGGGTCTGCGAACACTGAAGCTTTCTTT.

In DNA form, the CDR3 reads TGTGCCAGCAGCCAAGAAAAGGATGATCAGGGATGGAAAACTGAAGCTTTCTTT. This encodes CASSQEKDDQGWKTEAFF. The chain joins TRBV14 to TRBJ1-1; D perhaps matches TRBD1 (5 bases). Germline V lookup: CDR1 SGHDN, CDR2 FVKESK. Trimming shortened V by 0 bases and J by 5 bases, and 22 bases separated the two germline ends. The CDR3 consists of 18 residues.

The chain combines TRBV5-6 with TRBJ2-5; 9 positions match TRBD2. The ends lost 0 bases at V and 4 bases at J; junction bases unmatched: 4. The CDR3 length is 15 residues. CDR1 and CDR2 from the germline V gene are SGHDT and YYEEEE. CDR3 DNA sequence: TGTGCCAGCAGCTTGGTAGCGGGAGTGGTAGAGACCCAGTACTTC. The encoded protein is CASSLVAGVVETQYF.

The chain is built from TRBV6-2 or TRBV6-3 and TRBJ2-7, with 11 positions matching TRBD1. This CDR3 is built from 19 residues. The germline V gene encodes CDR1 MNHEY and CDR2 SVGEGT. The V and J ends lost 6 bases and 3 bases, in that order; junction bases with no gene match: 19. CDR3 in amino acids: CASSRRDRGTDRLYYEQYF. CDR3 nucleotides: TGTGCCAGCAGCCGGAGGGACAGGGGGACGGACCGACTCTACTACGAGCAGTACTTC.

The gene calls are TRBV6-5 and TRBJ1-3, with D maybe TRBD1 (5 bases). V lost 6 bases and J 0 bases, leaving 9 bases between the germline ends. The CDR3 extends over 14 amino acids. Germline values: CDR1 MNHEY, CDR2 SVGAGI. The CDR3 DNA follows: TGTGCCAGCAGGTCAGGGTTCTCTGGAAACACCATATATTTT. Its protein product is CASRSGFSGNTIYF.

The rearrangement joins TRBV20-1 to TRBJ1-2; 7 nucleotides agree with TRBD1. Looked up from germline, CDR1 is DFQATT and CDR2 is SNEGSKA (reference sequence). V shed 3 bases, J shed 4 bases, and the junction held 8 bases outside the gene matches. The CDR3 extends over 14 amino acids. This chain's CDR3 is CSASNLQGTYGYTF. The CDR3 DNA is TGCAGTGCTAGTAATCTACAGGGGACCTATGGCTACACCTTC.

V gene TRBV5-4 combines with J gene TRBJ2-7; TRBD2 matches 12 bases. Germline assignment: CDR1 SGHNT and CDR2 YYREEE (reference sequence). The CDR3 runs to 18 residues. V dropped 4 bases and J dropped 4; count of bases not matched to a gene: 15. Here the CDR3 reads CASSPGTSGPWARYEQYF. The CDR3 nucleotides are TGTGCCAGCAGCCCCGGGACTAGCGGGCCCTGGGCACGATACGAGCAGTACTTC.

The rearrangement uses TRBV28 and TRBJ1-1; 7 positions match TRBD1. V dropped 6 bases and J dropped 6; count of bases not matched to a gene: 10. The CDR3 has 14 amino acids. Looked up from germline, CDR1 is MDHEN and CDR2 is SYDVKM. The DNA of the CDR3 is TGTGCCAGCAGCGCTCCTAGGGGGCTGGCTGAAGCTTTCTTT. Protein: CASSAPRGLAEAFF. The entire variable domain, with the rest obtained from reference TRBV28 and TRBJ1-1, is as follows: DVKVTQSSRYLVKRTGEKVFLECVQDMDHENMFWYRQDPGLGLRLIYFSYDVKMKEKGDIPEGYSVSREKKERFSLILESASTNQTSMYLCASSAPRGLAEAFFGQGTRLTVV.

This sequence joins TRBV30 and TRBJ2-7; 14 nucleotides line up with TRBD2. Trimming at V came to 0 bases and at J to 1 base, leaving 8 bases not matched to a gene. Germline loops: CDR1 GTSNPN, CDR2 SVGIG (reference sequence). The CDR3 is made up of 18 amino acids. The CDR3 region has the DNA TGTGCCTGGAGTGTACTGGGACTAGCGGGAGCGGTATCCTACGAGCAGTACTTC. The encoded protein is CAWSVLGLAGAVSYEQYF.

DNA of the CDR3: TGTGCCAGCAGTCCCGGGACAGGCAAAGAGCAGTACTTC. Translation gives CASSPGTGKEQYF. The gene calls are TRBV3-1 (or the pseudogene TRBV3-2) and TRBJ2-7, with 8 bases identical to TRBD1. V gave up 6 bases and J gave up 7 bases; unmatched junction bases: 8. Germline V gene lookup returns CDR1 LGHDT and CDR2 YNNKEL (reference sequence). The CDR3 length is 13 residues.

The chain employs TRBV28 and TRBJ2-6; possible D gene TRBD1, 6 bases. This CDR3 region has 18 residues. From germline, CDR1 is MDHEN and CDR2 SYDVKM. V was trimmed by 5 bases and J by 1 base, leaving 18 bases between them. The DNA of the CDR3 is TGTGCCAGCAGTGCGAGGGACACGACGATTTCTGGGGCCAACGTCCTGACTTTC. Its protein product is CASSARDTTISGANVLTF.

The V call is TRBV7-2, the J call TRBJ2-1; TRBD2 is a possible D gene (6 bases). CDR1 is SGHTA, CDR2 FQGNSA, per germline. The germline V and J ends were trimmed by 7 bases and 2 bases, with 15 bases remaining between them. There are 15 residues in the CDR3. CDR3: CASTTSFGAYNEQFF. The CDR3 DNA follows: TGTGCCAGCACAACTAGCTTTGGGGCCTACAATGAGCAGTTCTTC. Combining the CDR3 with reference TRBV7-2 and TRBJ2-1 gives the whole variable domain GAGVSQSPSNKVTEKGKDVELRCDPISGHTALYWYRQSLGQGLEFLIYFQGNSAPDKSGLPSDRFSAERTGGSVSTLTIQRTQQEDSAVYLCASTTSFGAYNEQFFGPGTRLTVL.

The V call is TRBV30, the J call TRBJ1-1; D is unresolved. The V end was cut by 2 bases, the J end by 2 bases, with 9 bases between. This CDR3 spans 13 amino acids. Germline CDR1 is GTSNPN and CDR2 is SVGIG (reference sequence). The CDR3 reads CAWSSVFNTEAFF. CDR3 DNA: TGTGCCTGGAGTTCCGTCTTTAACACTGAAGCTTTCTTT. Drawing the rest from reference TRBV30 and TRBJ1-1, the complete variable domain is SQTIHQWPATLVQPVGSPLSLECTVEGTSNPNLYWYRQAAGRGLQLLFYSVGIGQISSEVPQNLSASRPQDRQFILSSKKLLLSDSGFYLCAWSSVFNTEAFFGQGTRLTVV.

The V and J genes are TRBV7-2 and TRBJ2-7; 10 nucleotides align to TRBD2. CDR1 and CDR2 from the germline V gene are SGHTA and FQGNSA. Trimming at V came to 1 base and at J to 3 bases, leaving 6 bases not matched to a gene. CDR3 size: 16 residues. For the CDR3, the DNA is TGTGCCAGCAGCTTAGTTAGCGGGAGGATTAACTACGAGCAGTACTTC. Translated, it gives CASSLVSGRINYEQYF.